This passage covers 30 T cell receptor beta chains from one sample sequenced in a study of T cell responses to AZD1222 COVID-19 vaccine. Using immunoSEQ multiplex PCR, the repertoire was profiled, and TCRdb retains in-frame clones only, with some absent. The repertoire holds over 150,000 clones, with approximately 89% as singletons. Source: peripheral blood, taken 28 days after the second AZD1222 dose. The receptors stem from an adult who received the AZD1222 COVID-19 vaccine.

V and J are TRBV28 and TRBJ1-2; D is unresolved. V lost 4 bases, J lost 8 bases, and 20 bases lay in between. Germline values: CDR1 MDHEN, CDR2 SYDVKM. This CDR3 is 15 amino acids long. CDR3 protein: CASSSLPETLRGYTF. The DNA for the CDR3 is TGTGCCAGCAGTTCCCTACCCGAAACCCTCAGGGGCTACACCTTC.

The chain employs TRBV3-1 (or the pseudogene TRBV3-2) and TRBJ1-3, with unresolved D. The CDR3 extends over 12 amino acids. V shed 3 bases and J shed 0 bases, with 0 bases lying between them. Looked up from germline, CDR1 is LGHDT and CDR2 is YNNKEL (reference sequence). The CDR3 loop reads CASSHSGNTIYF. The DNA of the CDR3 is TGTGCCAGCAGCCACTCTGGAAACACCATATATTTT.

The V gene is TRBV5-1, the J gene TRBJ2-3; D ambiguous. V gave up 2 bases and J gave up 0 bases, with 7 bases separating them. This CDR3 comprises 14 residues. Germline values: CDR1 SGHRS, CDR2 YFSETQ. CDR3 in amino acids: CASSFIGSTDTQYF. For the CDR3, the DNA is TGCGCCAGCAGCTTTATTGGGAGCACAGATACGCAGTATTTT.

The chain uses TRBV3-1 (or the pseudogene TRBV3-2) and TRBJ1-1; D is unclear. The CDR3 length is 17 residues. Per the germline V gene, CDR1 is LGHDT and CDR2 is YNNKEL (reference sequence). The V end lost 4 bases, the J end lost 6 bases, and 24 bases lay between the germline ends. Here the CDR3 DNA reads TGTGCCAGCAGCCCACCCTCCTCGATTCTGAAGGGTGCTGAAGCTTTCTTT. Amino acids: CASSPPSSILKGAEAFF.

This clone was counted between two and nine times. The chain joins TRBV7-2 to TRBJ1-1; tentatively, D is TRBD1 (5 bases). V lost 3 bases to trimming and J lost 0 bases, with 11 bases between them. The germline gives CDR1 SGHTA, CDR2 FQGNSA. This CDR3 is 15 amino acids long. As DNA, the CDR3 is TGTGCCAGCAGCTTCGGGACGTCTATGAACACTGAAGCTTTCTTT. Translated: CASSFGTSMNTEAFF.

This clone has just one count. The rearrangement joins TRBV10-3 to TRBJ2-1, with TRBD2 identical over 8 bases. The germline gives CDR1 ENHRY, CDR2 SYGVKD. The length of the CDR3 is 16 residues. J lost 6 bases, V lost 3 bases, and 10 bases had no gene match. The CDR3 DNA reads TGTGCCATCAGTGACCCCCCAGCGGGAGAGGTCAATGAGCAGTTCTTC. Residues: CAISDPPAGEVNEQFF.

The chain uses TRBV18 and TRBJ1-4; maybe TRBD1 (5 bases). The V and J ends lost 6 bases and 2 bases respectively, with 10 bases between them. This CDR3 is built from 14 residues. Germline V gene lookup returns CDR1 KGHSH and CDR2 LQKENI. CDR3 in DNA: TGTGCCAGCTCCGAGGGGACTACTAATGAAAAACTGTTTTTT. It encodes CASSEGTTNEKLFF.

V and J are TRBV20-1 and TRBJ1-2; 8 nucleotides line up with TRBD1. V dropped 3 bases and J dropped 4; count of bases not matched to a gene: 7. Germline CDR1 is DFQATT and CDR2 is SNEGSKA (reference sequence). The length of the CDR3 is 14 residues. In nucleotides, the CDR3 is TGCAGTGCTAGTGGAGACAGGGGCCTCTATGGCTACACCTTC. Protein sequence: CSASGDRGLYGYTF.

The gene calls are TRBV2 and TRBJ2-2; D may be TRBD2 (5 bases). The CDR3 has 16 residues. The V gene lost 0 bases and the J gene lost 1 base, with 9 bases spanning the gap. In germline, CDR1 is SNHLY, CDR2 FYNNEI. For the CDR3, the DNA is TGTGCCAGCAGTGAAGCGCTTGGAGGGAACACCGGGGAGCTGTTTTTT. This encodes CASSEALGGNTGELFF.

The V call is TRBV12-3 or TRBV12-4, the J call TRBJ1-2; a weak D match, TRBD1 (5 bases). The CDR3 consists of 13 residues. Trimming took off 3 bases at V and 7 bases at J, with 12 bases between the two ends. This CDR3 is CASSLGTERGYTF. The CDR3 nucleotides are TGTGCCAGCAGTTTGGGGACCGAGCGTGGCTACACCTTC.

The V and J genes are TRBV7-9 and TRBJ2-7; TRBD1 matches at 10 bases. After removal of 6 bases from V and 2 bases from J, the junction contained 1 base not matched to a gene. The CDR3 has 13 amino acids. The germline CDR1 and CDR2 sequences are SEHNR and FQNEAQ (reference sequence). For the CDR3, the DNA is TGTGCCAGCAGGGGACAGGGGACCTACGAGCAGTACTTC. This sequence encodes CASRGQGTYEQYF. Filled out from reference TRBV7-9 and TRBJ2-7, the complete variable domain reads DTGVSQNPRHKITKRGQNVTFRCDPISEHNRLYWYRQTLGQGPEFLTYFQNEAQLEKSRLLSDRFSAERPKGSFSTLEIQRTEQGDSAMYLCASRGQGTYEQYFGPGTRLTVT.

The chain employs TRBV5-4 and TRBJ2-7; D uncertain. V lost 3 bases, J lost 1 base, and 5 bases lay in between. The CDR3 covers 12 residues. The germline gives CDR1 SGHNT, CDR2 YYREEE (reference sequence). CDR3: CASSSQSYEQYF. The CDR3 DNA is TGTGCCAGCAGCTCCCAGTCCTACGAGCAGTACTTC.

The CDR3 nucleotides are TGTGCCAGCAGCCCCCCGGGAGGGAGGGGGGAGACCCAGTACTTC. Translating gives CASSPPGGRGETQYF. The J gene is TRBJ2-5, the V gene TRBV7-2; 8 bases match TRBD2. This CDR3 has 15 residues. V lost 5 bases, J lost 5 bases, and 10 bases stayed unmatched. Germline CDR1 is SGHTA and CDR2 is FQGNSA.

This chain links TRBV4-1 with TRBJ1-2, with 9 bases identical to TRBD1. The CDR3 spans 14 residues. V gave up 3 bases and J gave up 3 bases; unmatched junction bases: 2. Germline CDR1 MGHRA, CDR2 YSYEKL. CDR3 sequence reads: CASSQRQGDYGYTF. DNA for the CDR3: TGCGCCAGCAGCCAGAGACAGGGGGACTATGGCTACACCTTC.

The V call is TRBV6-5, the J call TRBJ2-7; 12 bases line up with TRBD1. Germline V lookup: CDR1 MNHEY, CDR2 SVGAGI. Germline trimming cut 6 bases from V and 7 bases from J; bases unmatched to any gene: 7. The CDR3 consists of 14 residues. The CDR3 nucleotides are TGTGCCAGCAGGGGGACAGGGGGCGCTCAGGAGCAGTACTTC. Amino acid sequence: CASRGTGGAQEQYF.

This chain uses TRBV4-1 with TRBJ1-5, with D tentatively TRBD1 (5 bases). This CDR3 is 16 amino acids long. The germline CDR1 and CDR2 sequences are MGHRA and YSYEKL. V gave up 0 bases and J gave up 11 bases, with 20 bases separating them. The DNA of the CDR3 is TGCGCCAGCAGCCAAGATAGTGGCCGGGACTATAGGGCCCAGCATTTT. Amino acid sequence: CASSQDSGRDYRAQHF.

V is TRBV3-1 (or the pseudogene TRBV3-2) and J is TRBJ1-2; 8 nucleotides agree with TRBD1. CDR1 is LGHDT and CDR2 is YNNKEL in the germline V gene (reference sequence). The V and J ends lost 4 bases and 3 bases, in that order; junction bases with no gene match: 7. There are 15 residues in the CDR3. The CDR3 reads CASSPGQGIYYGYTF. CDR3 DNA sequence: TGTGCCAGCAGCCCCGGACAGGGCATTTACTATGGCTACACCTTC.

This chain links TRBV27 with TRBJ2-5; TRBD2 matches at 11 bases. The CDR3 is 18 amino acids. V lost 2 bases to trimming and J lost 6 bases; unmatched junction nucleotides: 14. Germline-derived CDR1 and CDR2 are MNHEY and SMNVEV (reference sequence). CDR3 in amino acids: CASSLNPGTSGPRKTQYF. In nucleotides, the CDR3 is TGTGCCAGCAGTTTAAATCCCGGGACTAGCGGTCCGCGGAAGACCCAGTACTTC.

The rearrangement uses TRBV20-1 and TRBJ2-4; no reliable D call. The CDR3 runs 13 residues. Germline CDR1 and CDR2: DFQATT and SNEGSKA (reference sequence). Trimming removed 3 bases at V and 0 bases at J, with 6 bases between. CDR3 coding DNA: TGCAGTGCTAGTAACCAAGCCAAAAACATTCAGTACTTC. This translates into CSASNQAKNIQYF.

The V gene is TRBV20-1, the J gene TRBJ1-4; D remains unclear. CDR1 and CDR2 from the germline V gene are DFQATT and SNEGSKA (reference sequence). The CDR3 has 13 amino acids. V lost 3 bases to trimming and J lost 8 bases, with 13 bases between them. The CDR3 loop reads CSASAGEGEKLFF. The CDR3 nucleotides read TGCAGTGCTAGTGCTGGGGAAGGGGAAAAACTGTTTTTT.

This clone showed up just once. This sequence joins TRBV29-1 and TRBJ2-7; D is possibly TRBD1 or TRBD2 (5 bases each). The length of the CDR3 is 15 residues. V shed 0 bases and J shed 0 bases, with 12 bases lying between them. Germline V gene lookup returns CDR1 SQVTM and CDR2 ANQGSEA. For the CDR3, the DNA is TGCAGCGTTGAAGAGCGGGCAGGGAGCTCCTACGAGCAGTACTTC. Its protein is CSVEERAGSSYEQYF.

The V call is TRBV19, the J call TRBJ2-1; possibly TRBD2 for D (6 bases). CDR1 and CDR2 from the germline V gene are LNHDA and SQIVND (reference sequence). The CDR3 has 11 amino acids. V was clipped by 5 bases and J by 12 bases, with 11 bases between them. In DNA form, the CDR3 reads TGTGCCAGTAGTGCGGGACTCGGGCAGTTCTTC. It yields the protein CASSAGLGQFF.

The rearrangement joins TRBV10-3 to TRBJ1-5, with 7 bases lining up with TRBD1. The CDR3 length is 14 residues. The J segment lost 8 bases and the V segment lost 3 bases, leaving 7 bases of the junction unmatched. Germline lookup yields CDR1 ENHRY and CDR2 SYGVKD. CDR3 region: CAISERQGHKPQHF. In DNA, the CDR3 is TGTGCCATCAGTGAAAGACAGGGTCACAAGCCCCAGCATTTT.

The chain employs TRBV7-8 and TRBJ1-3; D is unclear. The length of the CDR3 is 13 residues. CDR1 and CDR2 from the germline V gene are SGHVS and FQNEAQ. The germline V and J ends were trimmed by 2 bases and 4 bases, with 6 bases remaining between them. The CDR3 loop is CASSLLGGNTIYF. CDR3 sequence (DNA): TGTGCCAGCAGCTTACTGGGAGGAAACACCATATATTTT.

In this sample, this clone turned up once. The chain employs TRBV7-8 and TRBJ2-1; D tentatively reads TRBD1 or TRBD2 (5 bases each). V was cut by 4 bases and J by 10 bases, with 26 bases left in between. The CDR3 length is 17 residues. Germline CDR1 is SGHVS and CDR2 is FQNEAQ. CDR3 sequence (DNA): TGTGCCAGCAGCTCCACTGGGGGACGGGGCCTTCGGAGGGAGCAGTTCTTC. This codes for CASSSTGGRGLRREQFF.

This chain links TRBV7-2 with TRBJ2-7, with 10 bases identical to TRBD2. J gave up 6 bases and V 6 bases, and 11 bases lay outside the gene matches. Germline CDR1 is SGHTA and CDR2 is FQGNSA. The CDR3 length is 15 residues. Here the CDR3 reads CASSQRTSGPLEQYF. Written as DNA, the CDR3 is TGTGCCAGCAGTCAAAGGACTAGCGGACCACTCGAGCAGTACTTC.

J is TRBJ2-7 and V is TRBV5-1; D unresolved. The V end lost 1 base, the J end lost 2 bases, and 16 bases lay between the germline ends. CDR3 size: 16 residues. CDR1 and CDR2 (germline): SGHRS, YFSETQ. The CDR3 coding sequence is TGCGCCAGCAGCTTGAACGTAGTCGGCACCACCTACGAGCAGTACTTC. Amino acids: CASSLNVVGTTYEQYF.

The CDR3 DNA reads as TGTGCCACCAGTGATCCCGGCCCAACAGCCCTTGATGAGCAGTTCTTC. It yields the protein CATSDPGPTALDEQFF. The chain couples TRBV24-1 to TRBJ2-1; no clear D gene. The CDR3 length is 16 residues. V lost 3 bases to trimming and J lost 8 bases, with 19 bases between them. In germline, CDR1 is KGHDR, CDR2 SFDVKD.

The rearrangement uses TRBV12-3 or TRBV12-4 and TRBJ2-1; D unclear. V was trimmed by 10 bases and J by 4 bases, leaving 8 bases between them. This CDR3 comprises 11 residues. The CDR3 DNA is TGTGCCACCGAGGAGTACAATGAGCAGTTCTTC. Amino acid sequence: CATEEYNEQFF.

Concerning this clone: Additional DNA sequences in this sample encode the identical CDR3. The chain couples TRBV19 to TRBJ1-5, with D hard to call. The germline gives CDR1 LNHDA, CDR2 SQIVND (reference sequence). V was pared by 4 bases and J by 3 bases, with 7 bases between. The CDR3 runs to 13 residues. The CDR3 sequence is CASSTGINQPQHF. The DNA of the CDR3 is TGTGCCAGTAGTACCGGGATCAATCAGCCCCAGCATTTT.